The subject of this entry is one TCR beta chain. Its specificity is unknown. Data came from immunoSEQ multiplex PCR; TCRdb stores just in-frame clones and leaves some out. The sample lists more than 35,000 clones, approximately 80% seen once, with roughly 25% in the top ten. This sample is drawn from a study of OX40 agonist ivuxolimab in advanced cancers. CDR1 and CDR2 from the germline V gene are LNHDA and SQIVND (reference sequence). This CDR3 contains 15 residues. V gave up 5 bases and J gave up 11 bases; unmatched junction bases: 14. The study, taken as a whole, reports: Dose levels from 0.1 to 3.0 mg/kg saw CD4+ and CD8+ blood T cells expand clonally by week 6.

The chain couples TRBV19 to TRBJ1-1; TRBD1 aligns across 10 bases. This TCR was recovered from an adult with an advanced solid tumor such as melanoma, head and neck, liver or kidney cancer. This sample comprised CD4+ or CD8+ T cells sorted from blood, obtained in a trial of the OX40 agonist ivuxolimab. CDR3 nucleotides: TGTGCCAGTAGTTTGACAGGGGGCCTTACCCTGAATGCTTTCTTT. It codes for CASSLTGGLTLNAFF.